This TCR beta chain came from a study of T cell responses to AZD1222 COVID-19 vaccine. The repertoire was sequenced with immunoSEQ multiplex PCR; TCRdb's copy has only in-frame clones and lacks some. The sample lists around 170,000 clones; approximately 89% were seen once. CDR3 length equals 18 residues. The germline V and J ends were trimmed by 3 bases and 3 bases, with 21 bases remaining between them. From germline, CDR1 is SGHAT and CDR2 FQNNGV. This receptor was obtained from an adult in good health. The rearrangement joins TRBV11-2 to TRBJ2-1; no clear D gene. Specimen: peripheral blood, collected on day 0 of AZD1222 vaccination. This chain's CDR3 is CASSFKTQALTGYNEQFF. The DNA of the CDR3 is TGTGCCAGCAGCTTTAAAACGCAGGCCCTAACGGGCTACAATGAGCAGTTCTTC.